These 30 T cell receptor beta chains share one sample of origin, sequenced in a study of blood T cells in healthy people across ages. A second PCR, run for about 7 to 12 cycles, used a sample-barcoded 5' primer plus a J-beta primer mix. TCRdb re-called the 5' RACE reads through MiXCR, storing one row per CDR3 protein. The data show hundreds of thousands of distinct CDR3 sequences, around three fifths seen once. The sequenced sample was blood. Every receptor here comes from a man aged 55 to 69 in good health.

This clonotype has only a few counts. The CDR3 DNA sequence: TGTGCCAGCAGCCCTCGGACAGGGACGGATGGCTACACCTTC. Amino acids: CASSPRTGTDGYTF. The chain has TRBV7-9 and TRBJ1-2, with TRBD1 matching 8 bases. Germline V gives CDR1 SEHNR, CDR2 FQNEAQ (reference sequence). Trimming cost V 5 bases and J 6 bases; bases outside gene matches: 8. The CDR3 extends over 14 amino acids.

The chain links TRBV5-6 to TRBJ1-5; tentative D call: TRBD1 (5 bases). Germline CDR1 reads SGHDT; CDR2 reads YYEEEE. V shed 4 bases and J shed 5 bases, with 16 bases lying between them. CDR3 length: 15 amino acids. The CDR3 DNA reads as TGTGCCAGCAGCCGGAGGAGGGGAGGGGATCAGCCCCAGCATTTT. It codes for CASSRRRGGDQPQHF.

This clonotype occurred a few times. The chain uses TRBV5-1 and TRBJ2-1, with TRBD1 matching over 7 bases. Looked up from germline, CDR1 is SGHRS and CDR2 is YFSETQ. There are 12 residues in the CDR3. V lost 9 bases, J lost 8 bases, and 8 bases stayed unmatched. The CDR3 sequence is CATSTGFDEQFF. The CDR3 DNA reads TGCGCCACCTCGACAGGGTTTGATGAGCAGTTCTTC.

The table lists this clonotype with a few counts. The chain carries TRBV7-2 and TRBJ2-3; the D is unclear. The CDR3 loop spans 14 amino acids. Germline V gene sequence: CDR1 SGHTA, CDR2 FQGNSA. V lost 1 base and J 2 bases, leaving 7 bases between the germline ends. The CDR3 sequence is CASSLEALTDTQYF. CDR3 in DNA: TGTGCCAGCAGCTTAGAGGCACTCACAGATACGCAGTATTTT.

The V gene is TRBV3-1, the J gene TRBJ2-1, with TRBD1 identical over 7 bases. Germline CDR1 LGHDT, CDR2 YNNKEL (reference sequence). V lost 4 bases to trimming and J lost 5 bases; unmatched junction nucleotides: 14. This CDR3 spans 17 amino acids. For the CDR3, the DNA is TGTGCCAGCAGCCGGAGACGGGGACAGAGTACGGACAATGAGCAGTTCTTC. Translating gives CASSRRRGQSTDNEQFF.

This sequence joins TRBV20-1 and TRBJ2-2, with a possible D match to TRBD2 (5 bases). V lost 0 bases to trimming and J lost 7 bases, with 12 bases between them. Germline CDR1 reads DFQATT; CDR2 reads SNEGSKA (reference sequence). The CDR3 sequence is 14 residues long. CDR3 amino acids: CSARDRGTVGELFF. The DNA of the CDR3 is TGCAGTGCTAGAGATCGGGGAACGGTCGGGGAGCTGTTTTTT.

The chain joins TRBV7-2 to TRBJ1-5; tentative D call: TRBD1 (5 bases). CDR1 is SGHTA and CDR2 is FQGNSA in the germline V gene. CDR3 length equals 14 residues. Trimming removed 4 bases from V and 4 bases from J, with 11 bases in between. The CDR3 spells CASSWGGSNQPQHF. The CDR3 nucleotides are TGTGCCAGCAGCTGGGGGGGGTCTAATCAGCCCCAGCATTTT.

This clonotype appeared a few times. The chain is built from TRBV2 and TRBJ2-5, with 11 bases matching TRBD2. This CDR3 is built from 15 residues. Germline V CDR1 and CDR2: SNHLY, FYNNEI. The V and J ends lost 1 base and 2 bases, in that order; junction bases with no gene match: 0. This chain's CDR3 is CASSEVAGGQETQYF. The CDR3 DNA follows: TGTGCCAGCAGTGAAGTAGCGGGGGGGCAAGAGACCCAGTACTTC.

The rearrangement joins TRBV12-3 or TRBV12-4 to TRBJ2-5; 7 bases map to TRBD1. This CDR3 has 18 amino acids. J gave up 5 bases and V 2 bases, and 17 bases lay outside the gene matches. The CDR3: CASSLSRSMTGFRETQYF. The CDR3 bases are TGTGCCAGCAGTTTATCACGCTCGATGACAGGGTTTCGGGAGACCCAGTACTTC.

The V and J genes are TRBV11-1 and TRBJ2-1, with TRBD2 matching over 9 bases. The CDR3 is 16 residues long. Germline CDR1 reads SGHAT; CDR2 reads FQDESV (reference sequence). After removal of 2 bases from V and 2 bases from J, the junction contained 4 bases not matched to a gene. CDR3 coding DNA: TGTGCCAGCAGCTTATCCGCTAGCGGGGCCTACAATGAGCAGTTCTTC. This translates into CASSLSASGAYNEQFF.

This rearrangement joins TRBV4-2 to TRBJ1-2; D uncertain. The CDR3 is made up of 13 amino acids. CDR1 and CDR2 from the germline V gene are LGHNA and YNFKEQ. V was clipped by 1 base and J by 8 bases, with 11 bases between them. For the CDR3, the DNA is TGTGCCAGCAGCCAAGGAAACACTAACGGCTACACCTTC. This gives the protein CASSQGNTNGYTF.

V is TRBV5-1 and J is TRBJ2-7, with TRBD1 identical over 7 bases. The CDR3 length is 15 residues. Germline V gene data show CDR1 as SGHRS and CDR2 as YFSETQ. Trimming removed 7 bases from V and 0 bases from J; junction bases left unmatched: 10. For the CDR3, the DNA is TGCGCCAGCGGCCCCAGGGGGATCAGCTCCTACGAGCAGTACTTC. It yields the protein CASGPRGISSYEQYF.

The gene calls are TRBV28 and TRBJ1-4; 7 nucleotides match TRBD1. Germline V gene data show CDR1 as MDHEN and CDR2 as SYDVKM. V dropped 7 bases and J dropped 3; count of bases not matched to a gene: 5. This CDR3 comprises 14 residues. The CDR3 reads CASKLRGSNEKLFF. The CDR3 region has the DNA TGTGCCAGCAAACTCAGGGGGTCTAATGAAAAACTGTTTTTT.

This chain links TRBV10-2 with TRBJ1-2; D ambiguous. CDR1 and CDR2 from the germline V gene are WSHSY and SAAADI. CDR3 size: 12 residues. Trimming took off 3 bases at V and 8 bases at J, with 10 bases between the two ends. CDR3 region: CASSEPQWGYTF. The CDR3, as DNA: TGCGCCAGCAGTGAACCGCAGTGGGGCTACACCTTC.

The J gene is TRBJ2-1, the V gene TRBV19; 8 bases are shared with TRBD2. This CDR3 is 15 amino acids long. Trimming cost V 3 bases and J 2 bases; bases outside gene matches: 3. Germline CDR1 reads LNHDA; CDR2 reads SQIVND (reference sequence). The CDR3 region is CASSMGRGAYNEQFF. CDR3 nucleotides: TGTGCCAGTAGTATGGGGCGGGGGGCCTACAATGAGCAGTTCTTC.

This chain joins TRBV20-1 and TRBJ2-1; D may be TRBD1 (6 bases). There are 11 residues in the CDR3. The germline V gene has CDR1 DFQATT and CDR2 SNEGSKA (reference sequence). V was trimmed by 3 bases and J by 8 bases, leaving 8 bases between them. CDR3 sequence: CSASRTDEQFF. The CDR3 region has the DNA TGCAGTGCTAGTCGGACAGATGAGCAGTTCTTC.

J is TRBJ2-1 and V is TRBV11-2; D is unresolved. The length of the CDR3 is 14 residues. Germline lookup yields CDR1 SGHAT and CDR2 FQNNGV. Between the trimmed V and J ends, which lost 3 bases and 1 base, there was a span of 7 bases. In nucleotides, the CDR3 is TGTGCCAGCAGCTTCGTGATATCCTACAATGAGCAGTTCTTC. Amino acid sequence: CASSFVISYNEQFF. Variable domain in full (rest from reference TRBV11-2 and TRBJ2-1): EAGVAQSPRYKIIEKRQSVAFWCNPISGHATLYWYQQILGQGPKLLIQFQNNGVVDDSQLPKDRFSAERLKGVDSTLKIQPAKLEDSAVYLCASSFVISYNEQFFGPGTRLTVL.

The chain is built from TRBV3-1 and TRBJ2-3, with unresolved D. The V gene's germline CDR1 is LGHDT and CDR2 YNNKEL (reference sequence). This CDR3 comprises 15 residues. V dropped 3 bases and J dropped 1 base, with 11 bases sitting between them. The CDR3 nucleotides are TGTGCCAGCAGCCAGGACCCTGGGCGCACAGATACGCAGTATTTT. It yields the protein CASSQDPGRTDTQYF.

The gene calls are TRBV20-1 and TRBJ1-2, with unresolved D. Looked up from germline, CDR1 is DFQATT and CDR2 is SNEGSKA (reference sequence). Trimming left V 3 bases short and J 5 bases short, with 10 bases between. The CDR3 covers 12 residues. The CDR3 DNA is TGCAGTGCTAGTGAGGGCCCATATGGCTACACCTTC. Translation gives CSASEGPYGYTF.

The chain carries TRBV12-3 or TRBV12-4 and TRBJ2-4; perhaps TRBD2 as D (5 bases). The DNA end is a closer match to TRBJ2-7, so the J assignment may be wrong. The CDR3 totals 14 residues. CDR3 sequence (DNA): TGTGCCAGCAGTTTCCGGACTGACGCCTACGAGCAGTACTTC. Amino acids: CASSFRTDAYEQYF.

The chain recombines TRBV25-1 with TRBJ2-5; 7 nucleotides match TRBD1. The CDR3 is made up of 15 amino acids. Germline V gene sequence: CDR1 MGHDK, CDR2 SYGVNS. V shed 6 bases, J shed 5 bases, and the junction held 12 bases outside the gene matches. The CDR3 reads CASSSTTGLGETQYF. CDR3 sequence (DNA): TGTGCCAGCAGCTCTACGACAGGGTTGGGGGAGACCCAGTACTTC.

Notes on this clonotype: Germline and junction disagree at one end, which may indicate a read error. The rearrangement links TRBV5-5 to TRBJ2-5, with D possibly being TRBD2 (5 bases). Germline V gene data show CDR1 as SGHKS and CDR2 as YYEKEE (reference sequence). This CDR3 comprises 12 residues. Here the CDR3 DNA reads TGTGCCAGCAACTTGATAGCGGAGACCCAGTACTTC. Its protein product is CASNLIAETQYF.

This clonotype was recorded once. Germline and junction disagree at one end, which may indicate a read error. J is TRBJ1-4 and V is TRBV4-1; tentative D call: TRBD1 (5 bases). Germline V gene lookup returns CDR1 MGHRA and CDR2 YSYEKL. This CDR3 has 14 amino acids. Here the CDR3 reads CAGSQRDPNEKLFF. Here the CDR3 DNA reads TGCGCCGGCAGCCAACGGGACCCTAATGAAAAACTGTTTTTT.

The chain links TRBV5-1 to TRBJ2-1; 7 positions match TRBD1. This CDR3 region has 16 residues. Germline V gives CDR1 SGHRS, CDR2 YFSETQ. V was clipped by 4 bases and J by 8 bases; unmatched bases: 15. Here the CDR3 reads CASSTGTAPNRDEQFF. The DNA of the CDR3 is TGCGCCAGCAGCACGGGGACAGCCCCGAATAGAGATGAGCAGTTCTTC.

This clonotype has just a few counts. The genes are TRBV4-1 and TRBJ1-2; D is uncertain. Germline CDR1 is MGHRA and CDR2 is YSYEKL. The CDR3 is made up of 15 amino acids. Trimming took off 4 bases at V and 3 bases at J, with 15 bases between the two ends. The CDR3 DNA is TGCGCCAGCAGCCCCGCGCCCCTTGCTTACTATGGCTACACCTTC. Translation: CASSPAPLAYYGYTF.

The CDR3 reads CASTKLGSGTEAFF. In nucleotides, the CDR3 is TGTGCCAGCACCAAGCTGGGTTCGGGCACTGAAGCTTTCTTT. The chain is built from TRBV28 and TRBJ1-1; D is undetermined. Trimming stripped 7 bases from V and 4 bases from J, with 16 bases between. CDR1 and CDR2 from the germline V gene are MDHEN and SYDVKM. The CDR3 sequence is 14 residues long.

In nucleotides, the CDR3 is TGTGCCAGCAGTCGGGACAGGGGCCGGTCGTCTGGCTACGAGCAGTACTTC. Its translation is CASSRDRGRSSGYEQYF. This sequence joins TRBV7-9 and TRBJ2-7; 10 nucleotides align to TRBD1. Germline CDR1 SEHNR, CDR2 FQNEAQ (reference sequence). With 6 bases clipped from V and 3 bases from J, the junction kept 14 bases outside the gene matches. The CDR3 is 17 residues long.

CDR3 in amino acids: CSAQRTGQETQYF. For the CDR3, the DNA is TGCAGTGCTCAGCGGACAGGGCAAGAGACCCAGTACTTC. The rearrangement links TRBV20-1 to TRBJ2-5; 8 nucleotides agree with TRBD1. J was trimmed by 2 bases and V by 5 bases; bases with no gene match: 4. CDR1 DFQATT and CDR2 SNEGSKA come from the germline V gene (reference sequence). CDR3 length: 13 amino acids.

This chain links TRBV6-5 with TRBJ2-7; 8 bases are a match to TRBD1. CDR1 and CDR2 from the germline V gene are MNHEY and SVGAGI. This CDR3 is built from 12 residues. V gave up 8 bases and J gave up 2 bases; unmatched junction bases: 2. The CDR3 DNA is TGTGCCAGCCCACAGGGGGCCTACGAGCAGTACTTC. It encodes CASPQGAYEQYF.

This clonotype was recorded a few times. J is TRBJ1-1 and V is TRBV5-8; D gene unclear. Between the trimmed V and J ends, which lost 2 bases and 7 bases, there was a span of 9 bases. The CDR3 runs 12 residues. Germline V lookup: CDR1 SGHTS, CDR2 YDEGEE. CDR3 loop: CASSFSLGEAFF. The CDR3 nucleotides are TGTGCCAGCAGCTTTTCCTTGGGTGAAGCTTTCTTT. Looking up the rest from reference TRBV5-8 and TRBJ1-1 gives the full variable domain: EAGVTQSPTHLIKTRGQQATLRCSPISGHTSVYWYQQALGLGLQFLLWYDEGEERNRGNFPPRFSGRQFPNYSSELNVNALELEDSALYLCASSFSLGEAFFGQGTRLTVV.